This T cell receptor (beta chain) is drawn from a study of T-cell memory formation after mild COVID-19 (TCRdb year 2021). Looking at the study overall: TCR sequence clusters from the two donors were largely donor specific. Longitudinal TCRalpha and TCRbeta repertoire sequencing tracked T-cell clones expanding and contracting after mild COVID-19 in two donors. The cohort was made up of two young adult volunteers, one female and one male, who were previously healthy.

Deletion took 0 bases off V and 4 bases off J, with a span of 13 bases between the germline ends. The CDR3 holds 15 amino acids from the cysteine to the phenylalanine. Solely the CDR3 DNA is kept, with 45 bases framed from the first base. PBMCs were isolated by Ficoll-Paque density gradient centrifugation. This clonotype was picked up one time. What this receptor recognizes is not known. Base qualities are not recorded, but no much larger clone differs from it by a single base. Points the paper makes about the study in general: Some responding clones were detected in pre-infection memory, suggesting pre-existing cross-reactive memory T cells joined the SARS-CoV-2 response. Contracting CD4+ clones appeared mostly in the CM and EM memory subsets, whereas CD8+ clones were enriched in EMRA. The second-wave clones that peaked on day 37 were not confirmed to be SARS-CoV-2 specific. From day 15 to 85, contracting clones showed balanced CD4/CD8 phenotypes, whereas a second wave of clones that expanded from day 15 to 37 leaned towards CD4+. Only a couple of mild cases were covered in the study, and larger cohorts including severe cases with pre-infection samples were considered necessary.

Sequencer: Illumina NovaSeq 6000. Using 5'RACE with constant-segment primers, TCRalpha and TCRbeta cDNA libraries were constructed, with sample barcodes and unique molecular identifiers added in the process. Trizol reagent was used to extract RNA from every sample. Library amplification was performed in two PCR steps, and a second sample barcode and Illumina TruSeq adapters were introduced in the second step. Libraries were sequenced on an Illumina NovaSeq with 2 x 150 bp paired-end reads. On the study's bioinformatics: With migec v1.2.7, reads were demultiplexed and then collapsed into UMI-guided consensus sequences. With mixcr v2.1.11, UMI consensuses were aligned to TRA and TRB V and J templates and assembled into clonotypes. A clonotype was counted as expanded or contracted only when both edgeR and NoisET called the clonotype significant, with the noise models trained on biological replicates. For edgeR calls, the thresholds were a false discovery rate-adjusted p below 0.01 and a log2 fold-change of 1. PCA with hierarchical clustering of max-normalized trajectories of the 1000 most abundant clonotypes was used as exploratory dynamics analysis. Separately sequenced CD4+ and CD8+ repertoires were used to assign a CD4 or CD8 phenotype to each responding clone. TCRdb passed the public sequencing reads through fastp at Q25 and MiXCR, retaining productive beta sequences. Merged by CDR3 protein, the rows form single entries marked with the most common genes and DNA. These V and J calls originate from TCRdb's pipeline instead of the authors' own analysis. The sample profile shows about 560,000 distinct CDR3 sequences; 20% to 25% of them were found once. The top ten hold roughly 8.3% of the sample.

The clonotype comes from an adult woman who had mild COVID-19 (a few samples of this study predate the infection). The sample titles of this study are shuffled in the database, so cell type and time point are left out; the donor was told from shared clones. The specimen was PBMCs or a T cell subset sorted from them (not recorded which). Rearrangement joined TRBV12-3 or TRBV12-4 to TRBJ2-7; TRBD2 is a weak D gene call, 6 bases matching. The CDR3 protein is CASSLASSGRYEQYF. The nucleotides are TGTGCCAGCAGTTTAGCTTCTTCAGGGAGGTACGAGCAGTACTTC.